These 16 T cell receptor beta chains came from one sample sequenced in a study of T cell responses to AZD1222 COVID-19 vaccine. The data were produced by immunoSEQ multiplex PCR, yet TCRdb's version contains in-frame clones alone and is incomplete. The sample records over 100,000 clones, almost 85% being singletons. The source material was peripheral blood, sampled on day 0 of AZD1222 vaccination. The receptors derive from an adult in good health.

The chain recombines TRBV11-3 with TRBJ2-1; D is possibly TRBD1 (6 bases). Looked up from germline, CDR1 is SGHNT and CDR2 is YENEEA. CDR3 size: 16 residues. Trimming removed 5 bases at V and 4 bases at J, with 18 bases between. This chain's CDR3 is CASSGRAGEFYNEQFF. The CDR3 bases are TGTGCCAGCAGCGGGCGGGCAGGGGAATTTTACAATGAGCAGTTCTTC.

The table lists this clone with a few counts. V and J are TRBV5-4 and TRBJ1-1, with D possibly TRBD1 on 5 matching bases. Per the germline V gene, CDR1 is SGHNT and CDR2 is YYREEE (reference sequence). Trimming cost V 0 bases and J 2 bases, with 11 bases left between them. The CDR3 has 15 residues. CDR3 protein: CASSLGMGGNTEAFF. DNA for the CDR3: TGTGCCAGCAGCTTGGGTATGGGGGGAAACACTGAAGCTTTCTTT.

The chain joins TRBV4-1 to TRBJ2-3, with 8 bases that match TRBD1. Germline CDR1 and CDR2: MGHRA and YSYEKL. Germline trimming cut 6 bases from V and 14 bases from J; bases unmatched to any gene: 7. The CDR3 consists of 11 residues. CDR3 DNA sequence: TGCGCCAGCAGAAATGGACAGGGTTGGTATTTT. Protein: CASRNGQGWYF.

The chain joins TRBV15 to TRBJ1-2; D possibly corresponds to TRBD1 (6 bases). Germline CDR1 reads LNHNV; CDR2 reads YYDKDF (reference sequence). The CDR3 length is 15 residues. V gave up 5 bases and J gave up 3 bases, with 16 bases separating them. The CDR3, as DNA: TGTGCCACCAGCGGGACGGACAGCGCTCACTATGGCTACACCTTC. This codes for CATSGTDSAHYGYTF.

The chain is built from TRBV6-6 and TRBJ2-7, with D unresolved. Per germline, CDR1 MNHNY and CDR2 SVGAGI (reference sequence). This CDR3 has 14 amino acids. Trimming cost V 6 bases and J 0 bases, with 12 bases left between them. CDR3 loop: CASRADKNSYEQYF. CDR3 in DNA: TGTGCCAGCAGAGCCGACAAAAACTCCTACGAGCAGTACTTC.

J is TRBJ1-4 and V is TRBV4-3; no firm D call. This CDR3 is built from 13 residues. The germline gives CDR1 LGHNA, CDR2 YSLEER. Trimming took 4 bases from V and 6 from J, leaving 9 bases between them. CDR3 in DNA: TGCGCCAGCAGCCGGATCGTGGATGAAAAACTGTTTTTT. This gives the protein CASSRIVDEKLFF.

This chain connects TRBV5-5 to TRBJ1-2, with TRBD1 matching over 8 bases. Germline assignment: CDR1 SGHKS and CDR2 YYEKEE (reference sequence). With 0 bases clipped from V and 5 bases from J, the junction kept 6 bases outside the gene matches. This CDR3 has 15 amino acids. The CDR3 DNA is TGTGCCAGCAGCTTGGCTGGACAGGGTCTTTATGGCTACACCTTC. The encoded protein is CASSLAGQGLYGYTF.

This clone was seen a few times. Different DNA sequences within this sample yield the same CDR3. The chain uses TRBV7-8 and TRBJ2-1, with 11 bases lining up with TRBD2. Germline V gene data show CDR1 as SGHVS and CDR2 as FQNEAQ. The ends lost 5 bases at V and 7 bases at J; junction bases unmatched: 4. The CDR3 runs 14 residues. Written as DNA, the CDR3 is TGTGCCAGCAGCCTCGGGACTAGCGGTAATGAGCAGTTCTTC. As protein: CASSLGTSGNEQFF.

The CDR3 bases are TGTGCCAGCAGCACAAGAGGGACTAGCGGGAGGGCGTCCTACGAGCAGTACTTC. Its translation: CASSTRGTSGRASYEQYF. This chain links TRBV11-2 with TRBJ2-7; 16 positions match TRBD2. This CDR3 comprises 18 residues. Germline CDR1 SGHAT, CDR2 FQNNGV. The junction had 8 bases not matched to a gene; V was cut back by 5 bases and J by 1 base.

The chain recombines TRBV12-3 or TRBV12-4 with TRBJ1-3; D gene uncertain. V lost 5 bases to trimming and J lost 2 bases, with 7 bases between them. There are 13 residues in the CDR3. Here the CDR3 DNA reads TGTGCCAGCAGTACGACACCTGGAAACACCATATATTTT. Translating gives CASSTTPGNTIYF.

The chain employs TRBV19 and TRBJ2-1; D gene ambiguous. The germline CDR1 and CDR2 sequences are LNHDA and SQIVND (reference sequence). The CDR3 consists of 15 residues. Trimming pared 5 bases from V and 0 bases from J, leaving 11 bases between. Here the CDR3 reads CASSPSFPSYNEQFF. The CDR3 DNA reads TGTGCCAGTAGTCCAAGTTTTCCCTCCTACAATGAGCAGTTCTTC.

The rearrangement uses TRBV7-9 and TRBJ1-2; D remains unclear. The V end lost 3 bases, the J end lost 4 bases, and 12 bases lay between the germline ends. The CDR3 consists of 14 residues. The germline V gene encodes CDR1 SEHNR and CDR2 FQNEAQ (reference sequence). CDR3 in DNA: TGTGCCAGCAGCTTTGCACAGACCGTCTATGGCTACACCTTC. As protein: CASSFAQTVYGYTF.

The gene calls are TRBV30 and TRBJ1-6; tentatively, D is TRBD1 (5 bases). With 0 bases removed from V and 8 bases from J, the gap between germline ends came to 14 bases. The CDR3 spans 15 residues. Germline CDR1 reads GTSNPN; CDR2 reads SVGIG (reference sequence). The CDR3 bases are TGTGCCTGGAGTGTGGCAGGGAATGGAGATTCACCCCTCCACTTT. Translating gives CAWSVAGNGDSPLHF.

V is TRBV7-8 and J is TRBJ2-1; TRBD2 agrees at 9 bases. J was trimmed by 7 bases and V by 5 bases; bases with no gene match: 24. The CDR3 has 20 amino acids. CDR1 SGHVS and CDR2 FQNEAQ come from the germline V gene. The CDR3 protein is CASSPLLGTSTGAGRNEQFF. Here the CDR3 DNA reads TGTGCCAGCAGCCCCCTGTTAGGGACTAGCACTGGCGCAGGCAGGAATGAGCAGTTCTTC.

The chain is built from TRBV5-1 and TRBJ1-1, with 8 bases that match TRBD1. V trimming: 7 bases; J trimming: 3 bases; junction bases outside the gene matches: 5. This CDR3 is built from 13 residues. Per the germline V gene, CDR1 is SGHRS and CDR2 is YFSETQ. In nucleotides, the CDR3 is TGCGCCAGCGGGGCAGGGGGCCACACTGAAGCTTTCTTT. Its translation: CASGAGGHTEAFF.

The chain uses TRBV5-8 and TRBJ2-1; D might be TRBD1 (5 bases). CDR3 length equals 13 residues. V was cut by 5 bases and J by 4 bases, with 10 bases left in between. Germline assignment: CDR1 SGHTS and CDR2 YDEGEE. CDR3 amino acids: CASRRRQYNEQFF. The CDR3 DNA is TGTGCCAGCAGACGACGACAGTACAATGAGCAGTTCTTC.